The 16 T cell receptor beta chains in this list originate from one sample, sequenced in a study of CD8 T cells in ankylosing spondylitis. TCRdb fed the 5' RACE reads into MiXCR, producing one record per CDR3 protein. The table lists about 140,000 distinct CDR3 sequences, 7% to 8% of them singletons, with 12% in the top ten. Sequences were obtained from blood, either unsorted or a sorted T cell fraction (not recorded which). Receptors originate from a female donor with ankylosing spondylitis or in good health (not recorded which).

This clonotype was observed at least ten times. The chain employs TRBV6-5 and TRBJ1-2, with D maybe TRBD1 (5 bases). The ends were cut back, 2 bases at V and 3 bases at J, with 7 bases in the middle. This CDR3 contains 13 residues. Germline V CDR1 and CDR2: MNHEY, SVGAGI. The CDR3 DNA is TGTGCCAGCAGTTACGGGGCAGACTATGGCTACACCTTC. This sequence encodes CASSYGADYGYTF.

This clonotype was counted ten times or more. The gene calls are TRBV20-1 and TRBJ2-3, with TRBD2 as a possible D gene (6 bases). The CDR3 sequence is 12 residues long. Trimming cost V 7 bases and J 9 bases, with 17 bases left between them. Germline V gene lookup returns CDR1 DFQATT and CDR2 SNEGSKA (reference sequence). DNA of the CDR3: TGCAGTGGGGGACTCCCTCCGGGCACGCAGTATTTT. This gives the protein CSGGLPPGTQYF.

This chain connects TRBV18 to TRBJ2-2, with TRBD1 identical over 7 bases. Germline V lookup: CDR1 KGHSH, CDR2 LQKENI. This CDR3 contains 16 residues. The junction had 8 bases not matched to a gene; V was cut back by 3 bases and J by 4 bases. The CDR3: CASSPPTGRSTGELFF. The CDR3 DNA reads TGTGCCAGCTCACCTCCGACAGGGCGATCCACCGGGGAGCTGTTTTTT.

This clonotype was seen at least ten times. The rearrangement joins TRBV10-3 to TRBJ1-2; 11 nucleotides agree with TRBD1. Trimming at V came to 5 bases and at J to 6 bases, leaving 2 bases not matched to a gene. Germline V CDR1 and CDR2: ENHRY, SYGVKD. This CDR3 spans 13 amino acids. CDR3 DNA sequence: TGTGCCATCAGTCAGGGACAGGGGGATGGCTACACCTTC. This encodes CAISQGQGDGYTF.

For this clonotype: With a much larger clone just one base away, this may be a read error. The chain has TRBV11-1 and TRBJ2-1, with a possible D match to TRBD2 (6 bases). This CDR3 is 13 amino acids long. V shed 5 bases and J shed 9 bases, with 14 bases lying between them. Germline V gene sequence: CDR1 SGHAT, CDR2 FQDESV (reference sequence). The chain's CDR3 is CASSLAAGAEQFF. Here the CDR3 DNA reads TGTGCCAGCAGCCTGGCAGCGGGTGCTGAGCAGTTCTTC.

As to this clonotype: One end of the junction is discordant with germline, which a read error may explain. The chain employs TRBV20-1 and TRBJ1-5, with 9 bases identical to TRBD1. From germline, CDR1 is DFQATT and CDR2 SNEGSKA (reference sequence). The CDR3 loop spans 17 amino acids. Here the CDR3 DNA reads TGCTGTGCTATAAAGGTAACAGGGGGCGCCGGCAATCAGCCCCAGCATTTT. This translates into CCAIKVTGGAGNQPQHF.

This clonotype has ten or more counts. V gene TRBV29-1 combines with J gene TRBJ2-1; 7 bases match TRBD1. Losses at the gene ends were 7 bases for V and 5 bases for J; bases not matched to a gene: 5. Germline values: CDR1 SQVTM, CDR2 ANQGSEA. The CDR3 runs to 12 residues. The chain's CDR3 is CSGYGTDNEQFF. The DNA of the CDR3 is TGCAGCGGATATGGGACAGACAATGAGCAGTTCTTC.

This clonotype has ten or more counts. The chain has TRBV28 and TRBJ1-2, with D uncertain. Germline CDR1 and CDR2: MDHEN and SYDVKM. This CDR3 region has 12 residues. Trimming took 10 bases from V and 2 from J, leaving 11 bases between them. Here the CDR3 DNA reads TGTGCCATCACCACCGGGAACTATGGCTACACCTTC. Protein sequence: CAITTGNYGYTF.

This clonotype was seen at least ten times. The gene calls are TRBV20-1 and TRBJ2-3; maybe TRBD2 (5 bases). Germline CDR1 reads DFQATT; CDR2 reads SNEGSKA (reference sequence). Deletions cut 5 bases from V and 14 bases from J, with 17 bases between. This CDR3 region has 11 residues. CDR3 region: CSAAGNSKGYF. CDR3 sequence (DNA): TGCAGTGCTGCCGGGAACTCAAAAGGGTATTTT.

Many counts were recorded for this clonotype. V and J are TRBV30 and TRBJ2-1, with 10 bases fitting TRBD1. The CDR3 spans 13 residues. With 2 bases clipped from V and 7 bases from J, the junction kept 2 bases outside the gene matches. CDR1 is GTSNPN and CDR2 is SVGIG in the germline V gene (reference sequence). This CDR3 reads CAWSLDRGNEQFF. The CDR3 coding sequence is TGTGCCTGGAGTTTGGACAGGGGGAATGAGCAGTTCTTC.

Many counts were recorded for this clonotype. V gene TRBV6-2 or TRBV6-3 combines with J gene TRBJ2-1, with a tentative D call TRBD1 (5 bases). CDR1 is MNHEY, CDR2 SVGEGT, per germline. Between the trimmed V and J ends, which lost 6 bases and 3 bases, there was a span of 15 bases. CDR3 length: 15 residues. In DNA form, the CDR3 reads TGTGCCAGCAGAAACGCAGGGTTGAGCTACAATGAGCAGTTCTTC. Its translation is CASRNAGLSYNEQFF.

This clonotype was recorded many times. The chain employs TRBV29-1 and TRBJ1-1; possible D gene TRBD1, 6 bases. The germline V and J ends were trimmed by 1 base and 0 bases, with 18 bases remaining between them. CDR3 length equals 17 residues. From germline, CDR1 is SQVTM and CDR2 ANQGSEA. In DNA form, the CDR3 reads TGCAGCGTTGAAGGATTCGGTACAGGGAGCATGAACACTGAAGCTTTCTTT. Protein: CSVEGFGTGSMNTEAFF.

The sample holds many counts of this clonotype. V usage is TRBV5-1 and J usage is TRBJ2-7, with D possibly being TRBD2 (6 bases). From germline, CDR1 is SGHRS and CDR2 YFSETQ. Trimming removed 6 bases at V and 3 bases at J, with 10 bases between. The CDR3 sequence is 12 residues long. Here the CDR3 DNA reads TGCGCCAGCAAATCGACTAGCTACGAGCAGTACTTC. Translation: CASKSTSYEQYF.

This clonotype was observed at least ten times. V usage is TRBV5-1 and J usage is TRBJ1-1; 7 bases are a match to TRBD1. Germline V gene data show CDR1 as SGHRS and CDR2 as YFSETQ. The CDR3 sequence is 15 residues long. V was clipped by 3 bases and J by 4 bases; unmatched bases: 9. This chain's CDR3 is CASSSQGPVGTEAFF. The CDR3 nucleotides read TGCGCCAGCAGCTCACAGGGGCCAGTGGGCACTGAAGCTTTCTTT.

This clonotype was recorded many times. This chain joins TRBV20-1 and TRBJ2-7, with 7 bases aligning to TRBD1. The V gene's germline CDR1 is DFQATT and CDR2 SNEGSKA (reference sequence). This CDR3 contains 12 residues. Trimming took 4 bases from V and 5 from J; bases not matched to a gene: 5. The CDR3 reads CSAKTGKDEQYF. The CDR3 DNA sequence: TGCAGTGCTAAGACAGGGAAGGACGAGCAGTACTTC.

At least ten counts were recorded for this clonotype. The chain has TRBV12-3 or TRBV12-4 and TRBJ2-1, with TRBD1 matching 7 bases. The J segment lost 0 bases and the V segment lost 6 bases, leaving 8 bases of the junction unmatched. This CDR3 is built from 16 residues. Here the CDR3 DNA reads TGTGCCAGCAGCAACCGGGGACAGAGCTCCTACAATGAGCAGTTCTTC. It yields the protein CASSNRGQSSYNEQFF.